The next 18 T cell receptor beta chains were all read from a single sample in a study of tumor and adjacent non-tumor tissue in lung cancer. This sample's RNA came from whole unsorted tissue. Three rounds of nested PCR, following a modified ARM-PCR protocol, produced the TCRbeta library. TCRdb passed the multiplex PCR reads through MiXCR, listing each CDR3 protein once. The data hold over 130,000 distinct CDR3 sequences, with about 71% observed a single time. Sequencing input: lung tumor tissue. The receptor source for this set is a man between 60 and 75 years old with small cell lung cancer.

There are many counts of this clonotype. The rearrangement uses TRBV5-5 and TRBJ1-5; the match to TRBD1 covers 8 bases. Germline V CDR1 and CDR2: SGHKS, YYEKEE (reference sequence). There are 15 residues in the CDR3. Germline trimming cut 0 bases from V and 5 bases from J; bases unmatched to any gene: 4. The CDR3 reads CASSLEDRVDQPQHF. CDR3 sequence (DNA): TGTGCCAGCAGCTTGGAGGACAGGGTTGATCAGCCCCAGCATTTT.

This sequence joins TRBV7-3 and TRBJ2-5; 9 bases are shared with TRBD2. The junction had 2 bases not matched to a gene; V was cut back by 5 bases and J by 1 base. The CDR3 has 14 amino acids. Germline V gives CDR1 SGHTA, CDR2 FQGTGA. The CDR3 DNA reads TGTGCCAGCAGCCCGACTAGCGGCCAAGAGACCCAGTACTTC. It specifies CASSPTSGQETQYF.

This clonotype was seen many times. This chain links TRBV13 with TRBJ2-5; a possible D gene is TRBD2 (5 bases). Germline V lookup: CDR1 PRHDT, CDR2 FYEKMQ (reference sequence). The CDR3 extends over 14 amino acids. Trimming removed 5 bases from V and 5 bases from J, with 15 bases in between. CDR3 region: CASSPGNSRETQYF. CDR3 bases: TGTGCCAGCAGCCCCGGGAATAGCCGTGAGACCCAGTACTTC. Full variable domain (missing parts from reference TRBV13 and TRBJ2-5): AAGVIQSPRHLIKEKRETATLKCYPIPRHDTVYWYQQGPGQDPQFLISFYEKMQSDKGSIPDRFSAQQFSDYHSELNMSSLELGDSALYFCASSPGNSRETQYFGPGTRLLVL.

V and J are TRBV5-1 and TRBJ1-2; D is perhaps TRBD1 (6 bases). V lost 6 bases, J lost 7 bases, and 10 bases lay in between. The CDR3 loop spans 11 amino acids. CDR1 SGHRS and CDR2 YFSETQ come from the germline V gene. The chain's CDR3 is CASNPGAGYTF. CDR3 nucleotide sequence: TGCGCCAGCAACCCAGGGGCTGGCTACACCTTC.

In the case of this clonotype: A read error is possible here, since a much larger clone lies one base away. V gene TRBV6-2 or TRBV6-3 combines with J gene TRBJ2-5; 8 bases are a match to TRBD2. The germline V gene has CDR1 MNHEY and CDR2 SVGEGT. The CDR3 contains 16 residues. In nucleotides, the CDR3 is TGTGCCAGCAGTTCCCCTATTAGCGGGATAGGTGAGATCCAGTACTTC. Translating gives CASSSPISGIGEIQYF.

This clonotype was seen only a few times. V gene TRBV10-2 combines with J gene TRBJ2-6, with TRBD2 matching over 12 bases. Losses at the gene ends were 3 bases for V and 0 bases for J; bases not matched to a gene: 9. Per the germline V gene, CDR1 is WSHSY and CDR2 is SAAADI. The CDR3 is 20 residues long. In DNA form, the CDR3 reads TGCGCCAGCAGTGACAGGACTAGCGGGAAACTCTCCTCTGGGGCCAACGTCCTGACTTTC. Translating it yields CASSDRTSGKLSSGANVLTF.

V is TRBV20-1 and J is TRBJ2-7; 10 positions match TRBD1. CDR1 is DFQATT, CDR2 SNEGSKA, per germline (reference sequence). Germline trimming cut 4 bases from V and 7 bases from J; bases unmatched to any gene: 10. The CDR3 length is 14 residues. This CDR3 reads CSAISGTGAREQYF. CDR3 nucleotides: TGCAGTGCTATATCCGGGACAGGGGCGCGGGAGCAGTACTTC.

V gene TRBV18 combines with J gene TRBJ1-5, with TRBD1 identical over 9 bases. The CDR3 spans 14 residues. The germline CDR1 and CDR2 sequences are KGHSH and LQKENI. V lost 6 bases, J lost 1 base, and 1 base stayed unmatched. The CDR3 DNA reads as TGTGCCAGCTCGGGACAGGGAAGCAATCAGCCCCAGCATTTT. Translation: CASSGQGSNQPQHF. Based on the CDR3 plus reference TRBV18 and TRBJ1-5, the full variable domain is NAGVMQNPRHLVRRRGQEARLRCSPMKGHSHVYWYRQLPEEGLKFMVYLQKENIIDESGMPKERFSAEFPKEGPSILRIQQVVRGDSAAYFCASSGQGSNQPQHFGDGTRLSIL.

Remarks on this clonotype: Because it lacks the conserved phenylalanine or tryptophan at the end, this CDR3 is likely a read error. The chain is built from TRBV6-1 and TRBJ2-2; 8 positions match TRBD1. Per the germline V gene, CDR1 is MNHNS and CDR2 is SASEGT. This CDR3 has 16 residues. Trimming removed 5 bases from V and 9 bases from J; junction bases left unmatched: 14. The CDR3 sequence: CASSPPTGANIWELFL. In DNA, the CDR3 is TGTGCCAGCAGTCCTCCGACAGGGGCGAACATCTGGGAGCTGTTTTTA.

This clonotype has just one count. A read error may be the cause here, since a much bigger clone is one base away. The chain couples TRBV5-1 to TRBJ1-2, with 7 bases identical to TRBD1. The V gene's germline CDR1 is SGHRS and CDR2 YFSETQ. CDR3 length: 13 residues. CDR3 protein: CASRQTGSYDYTF. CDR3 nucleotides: TGCGCCAGCAGACAGACAGGGTCCTATGACTACACCTTC.

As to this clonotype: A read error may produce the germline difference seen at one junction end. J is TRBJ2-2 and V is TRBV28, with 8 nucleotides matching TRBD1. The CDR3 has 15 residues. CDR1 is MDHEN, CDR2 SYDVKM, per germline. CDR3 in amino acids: CASSSDRVDTRELFF. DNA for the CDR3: TGTGCCAGCAGTTCGGACAGGGTTGACACCAGGGAGCTGTTTTTT.

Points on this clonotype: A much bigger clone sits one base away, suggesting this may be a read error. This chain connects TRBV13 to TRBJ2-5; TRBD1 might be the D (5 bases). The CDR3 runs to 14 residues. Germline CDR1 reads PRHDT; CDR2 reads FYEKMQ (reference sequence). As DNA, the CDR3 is TGTGCCAACAGCTTAATGACAGCCTCGGGGACCCAGTACTTC. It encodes CANSLMTASGTQYF. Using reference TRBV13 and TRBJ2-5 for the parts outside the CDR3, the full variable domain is AAGVIQSPRHLIKEKRETATLKCYPIPRHDTVYWYQQGPGQDPQFLISFYEKMQSDKGSIPDRFSAQQFSDYHSELNMSSLELGDSALYFCANSLMTASGTQYFGPGTRLLVL.

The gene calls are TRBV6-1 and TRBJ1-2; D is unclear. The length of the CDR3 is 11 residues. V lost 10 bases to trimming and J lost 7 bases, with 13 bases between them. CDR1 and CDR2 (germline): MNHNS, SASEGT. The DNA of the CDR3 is TGTGCCACCCACGTCGGGATTGGCTACACCTTC. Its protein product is CATHVGIGYTF.

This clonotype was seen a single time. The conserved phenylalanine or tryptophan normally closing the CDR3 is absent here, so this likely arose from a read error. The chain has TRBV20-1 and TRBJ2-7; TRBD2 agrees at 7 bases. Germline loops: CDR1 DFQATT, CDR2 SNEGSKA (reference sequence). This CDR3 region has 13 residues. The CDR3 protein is CSARTGGIYDQYL. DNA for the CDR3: TGCAGTGCCAGGACGGGAGGCATCTACGATCAGTACCTC.

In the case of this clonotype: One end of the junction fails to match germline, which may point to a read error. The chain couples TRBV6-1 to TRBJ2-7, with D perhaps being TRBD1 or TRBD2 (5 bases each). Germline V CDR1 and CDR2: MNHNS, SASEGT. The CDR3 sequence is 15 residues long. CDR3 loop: CASSDSGLKVYEQYF. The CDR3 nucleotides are TGTGCCAGCAGTGATTCGGGGCTCAAAGTCTACGAGCAGTACTTT.

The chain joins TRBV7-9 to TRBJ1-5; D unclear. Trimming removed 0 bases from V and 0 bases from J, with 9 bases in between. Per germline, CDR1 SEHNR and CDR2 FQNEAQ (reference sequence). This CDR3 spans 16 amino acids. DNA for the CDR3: TGTGCCAGCAGCTTAGCGCAGGCGACTAGCAATCAGCCCCAGCATTTT. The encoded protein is CASSLAQATSNQPQHF. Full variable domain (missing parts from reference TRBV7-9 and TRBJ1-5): DTGVSQNPRHKITKRGQNVTFRCDPISEHNRLYWYRQTLGQGPEFLTYFQNEAQLEKSRLLSDRFSAERPKGSFSTLEIQRTEQGDSAMYLCASSLAQATSNQPQHFGDGTRLSIL.

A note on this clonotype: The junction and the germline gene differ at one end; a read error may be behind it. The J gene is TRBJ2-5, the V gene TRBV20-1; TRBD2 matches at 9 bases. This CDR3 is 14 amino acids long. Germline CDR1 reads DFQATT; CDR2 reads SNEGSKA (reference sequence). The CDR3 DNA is TGCAGTGCTAGAGCATGCGGGAGGGGTGGGACCCAATACTTC. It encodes CSARACGRGGTQYF.

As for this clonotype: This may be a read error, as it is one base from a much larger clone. The CDR3, as DNA: TGTGCCAGGAGCTCTCTGATCAGGACCGGGGAGCTGTTTTTT. Amino acid sequence: CARSSLIRTGELFF. The rearrangement joins TRBV7-8 to TRBJ2-2, with D unclear. The CDR3 length is 14 residues. Germline-derived CDR1 and CDR2 are SGHVS and FQNEAQ.